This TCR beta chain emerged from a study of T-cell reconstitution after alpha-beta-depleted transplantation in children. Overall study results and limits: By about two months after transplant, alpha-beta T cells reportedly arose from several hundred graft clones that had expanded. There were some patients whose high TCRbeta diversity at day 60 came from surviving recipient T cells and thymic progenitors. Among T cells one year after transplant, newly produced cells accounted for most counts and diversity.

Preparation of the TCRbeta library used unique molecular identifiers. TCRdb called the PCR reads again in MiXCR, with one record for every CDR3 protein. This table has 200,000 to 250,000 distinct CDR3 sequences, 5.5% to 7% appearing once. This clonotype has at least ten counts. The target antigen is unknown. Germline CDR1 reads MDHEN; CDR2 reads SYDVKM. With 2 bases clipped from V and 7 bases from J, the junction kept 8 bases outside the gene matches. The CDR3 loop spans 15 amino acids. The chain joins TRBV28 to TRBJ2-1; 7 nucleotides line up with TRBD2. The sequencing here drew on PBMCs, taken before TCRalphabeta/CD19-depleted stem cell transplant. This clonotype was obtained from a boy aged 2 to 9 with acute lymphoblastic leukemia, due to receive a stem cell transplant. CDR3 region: CASSLRGSGRNEQFF. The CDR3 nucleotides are TGTGCCAGCAGTTTAAGGGGTAGCGGGCGGAATGAGCAGTTCTTC. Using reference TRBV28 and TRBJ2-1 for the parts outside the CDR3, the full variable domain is DVKVTQSSRYLVKRTGEKVFLECVQDMDHENMFWYRQDPGLGLRLIYFSYDVKMKEKGDIPEGYSVSREKKERFSLILESASTNQTSMYLCASSLRGSGRNEQFFGPGTRLTVL.